The T cell receptor beta chain described here comes from a study of T cell responses to AZD1222 COVID-19 vaccine (dated by TCRdb to about 2021). Turning to the overall study: AZD1222 recipients whose second dose came at about 4 weeks and those whose second dose came at about 12 weeks were combined into one group, since spike-specific TCR depth and breadth did not differ between the two schedules. TCR sequencing was performed for some 250 trial participants, of whom some 200 were given two doses of AZD1222 and around 26 were given two doses of MenACWY control vaccine. Trial participants were enrolled by age into subgroups of 18-55, 56-69 and 70-plus years, and around 150, 28 and 57 TCR-sequenced participants, respectively, were included in these subgroups. What the work shows at the level of the full study, not this receptor alone: Participants were mostly white British and included more females than males, and it was suggested by the authors that clonal diversity may have been underestimated. Spike-specific TCR breadth and depth rose significantly after two AZD1222 doses compared with day 0 and with MenACWY recipients. No day 14 peak-response samples were available, so repertoires were characterized only after the peak T cell response. Reportedly, almost half of the unique spike-specific TCRs recognized epitopes lying outside the regions that are mutated in the B.1.351 and B.1.1.7 variants. Conclusions about previously exposed vaccinees were limited because only six AZD1222 recipients were SARS-CoV-2 seropositive at baseline. In the small 56-69-year group, the increase in depth fell short of significance, most likely because of low power. The vaccine-associated CD4 TCRs covered the entire spike protein, and the dominant responses fell in regions 160-218 and 743-854.

The CDR3 regions of human TCRbeta chains were subjected to immunosequencing. On the authors' methods: TCRs in the repertoires were compared against a reference library of SARS-CoV-2-specific TCRs that had been generated with the MIRA antigen-specificity platform. Breadth meant the fraction of unique TCRs that were SARS-CoV-2-associated, whereas depth meant the fraction of total T cells that were SARS-CoV-2-associated. Using the MIRA data, each spike-specific TCR was mapped to the spike region that the TCR reacts to and placed in a CD4 or CD8 class. Log10-transformed breadth and depth values were compared by one-way ANOVA with Sidak's multiple comparisons tests. As stored in TCRdb, this immuneACCESS dataset retains in-frame rearrangements with V and J assigned. A fraction of the clones does not appear; measured against another copy, unresolved V genes explain less than half of the discrepancy, and the remainder lacks a known reason. The V and J calls and the clone size are those of that table, but D and trimming were determined from the DNA. The sample data list around 84,000 clones, and approximately 91% of these were observed just once. The top ten hold approximately 6.3% of the sample.

The CDR3 numbers 16 residues from cysteine through phenylalanine. Only CDR3 DNA remains: 48 bases, in frame from the first base. The germline V gene encodes CDR1 SGHDN and CDR2 FVKESK. V is reduced by 1 base and J by 4 bases, leaving a spacing of 14 bases between them. This clone was recorded once. What this receptor recognizes is not known. Per-base quality was not reported, and no clone a single base away is much larger than it. Read against the paper, the sample's time point label means: baseline before first vaccination. Vaccinee samples came from UK trials COV001 and COV002, including a single-blind randomized controlled phase 2/3 trial of AZD1222 (ChAdOx1 nCoV-19) in healthy adults. For TCRbeta chain sequencing, PBMC samples were collected from trial participants at day 0 and at day 28 after the second dose.

The chain employs TRBV14 and TRBJ2-1, with no D gene named confidently. The material sequenced was peripheral blood, taken on day 0 of AZD1222 vaccination. The receptor was isolated from an adult in good health. The DNA is TGTGCCAGCAGCCAAGCGAGCTTCTGGGGATACAATGAGCAGTTCTTC. Its protein is CASSQASFWGYNEQFF. Outside the CDR3, residues come from the reference TRBV14 and TRBJ2-1 proteins, so the full variable domain is: EAGVTQFPSHSVIEKGQTVTLRCDPISGHDNLYWYRRVMGKEIKFLLHFVKESKQDESGMPNNRFLAERTGGTYSTLKVQPAELEDSGVYFCASSQASFWGYNEQFFGPGTRLTVL.